Below are 20 T cell receptor beta chains sequenced from a single sample in a study of vaccination and CD4 T cells after COVID-19. The treatment: approximately 9-day PBMC culture with coronavirus spike peptide pools or control peptides (ViraFEST assay). Collection of the unexposed donor's CD4+ T cells took place before the COVID-19 pandemic (2011-2018). Their antigen targets remain unknown. The Oncomine TCR Beta short-read assay sequenced DNA from cultured CD4+ T cells. MiXCR, run by TCRdb on the PCR reads, gives a single entry per CDR3 protein. The sample lists fewer than 6,500 distinct CDR3 sequences; around a quarter were seen once. Material: CD4+ T cells from blood, cultured in vitro. The receptors derive from a human donor in good health.

Only a few counts were recorded for this clonotype. The chain uses TRBV5-4 and TRBJ1-1; perhaps TRBD1 as D (6 bases). This CDR3 is built from 15 residues. From germline, CDR1 is SGHNT and CDR2 YYREEE (reference sequence). V lost 2 bases and J lost 4, with 15 bases in between. The CDR3 DNA sequence: TGTGCCAGCAGCTTCCCAGGGGCCCTCGCCACTGAAGCTTTCTTT. Amino acids: CASSFPGALATEAFF.

In its sample, this clonotype was seen a few times. V and J are TRBV6-5 and TRBJ1-2, with D hard to call. The CDR3 runs 12 residues. V lost 2 bases and J lost 5, with 6 bases in between. Germline CDR1 and CDR2: MNHEY and SVGAGI. The CDR3 DNA is TGTGCCAGCAGTTACGGGGATTATGGCTACACCTTC. Protein sequence: CASSYGDYGYTF.

V is TRBV20-1 and J is TRBJ1-5; perhaps TRBD1 as D (5 bases). The germline V and J ends were trimmed by 2 bases and 5 bases, with 13 bases remaining between them. CDR3 size: 14 residues. The germline gives CDR1 DFQATT, CDR2 SNEGSKA (reference sequence). The chain's CDR3 is CSARSGGTDQPQHF. In DNA, the CDR3 is TGCAGTGCTAGATCCGGGGGAACCGATCAGCCCCAGCATTTT.

This rearrangement joins TRBV6-5 to TRBJ1-2; D gene ambiguous. Trimming removed 1 base at V and 8 bases at J, with 11 bases between. The CDR3 runs to 13 residues. Germline CDR1 and CDR2: MNHEY and SVGAGI. CDR3 residues: CASSYLVNAGYTF. The DNA for the CDR3 is TGTGCCAGCAGTTACTTGGTTAACGCCGGCTACACCTTC.

Concerning this clonotype: Just one base apart from a much larger clone, this may be a read error. The chain is built from TRBV2 and TRBJ1-3, with 7 positions matching TRBD1. Germline V gene sequence: CDR1 SNHLY, CDR2 FYNNEI. V was pared by 7 bases and J by 0 bases, with 6 bases of the junction left unmatched. This CDR3 has 15 residues. CDR3 coding DNA: TGTGCCAGCACCAGGACAGGCTCCTCTGGAAACACCATATATTTT. It encodes CASTRTGSSGNTIYF.

The chain combines TRBV19 with TRBJ2-4; possibly TRBD1 for D (5 bases). The germline gives CDR1 LNHDA, CDR2 SQIVND (reference sequence). Trimming shortened V by 7 bases and J by 0 bases, and 16 bases separated the two germline ends. This CDR3 spans 16 amino acids. The CDR3 DNA is TGTGCCAGTACCCTAGGGGCAGGTCTAGCCAAAAACATTCAGTACTTC. Protein sequence: CASTLGAGLAKNIQYF.

This chain uses TRBV7-2 with TRBJ2-7; possible D gene TRBD2, 5 bases. The V end was cut by 3 bases, the J end by 9 bases, with 12 bases between. CDR3 size: 12 residues. Germline-derived CDR1 and CDR2 are SGHTA and FQGNSA. The CDR3 nucleotides read TGTGCCAGCAGCTTGGACTGGAGCGTGCAGTACTTC. Protein: CASSLDWSVQYF.

CDR3 DNA: TGTGCCAGTAGTACCGACATGGGACGGACTGAAGCTTTCTTT. Translated: CASSTDMGRTEAFF. The rearrangement uses TRBV19 and TRBJ1-1, with a tentative D call TRBD1 (5 bases). V was clipped by 4 bases and J by 5 bases, with 14 bases between them. Germline V gene data show CDR1 as LNHDA and CDR2 as SQIVND (reference sequence). The CDR3 is made up of 14 amino acids.

This clonotype was found a few times. This chain joins TRBV11-2 and TRBJ1-6; TRBD1 matches 8 bases. The germline V gene encodes CDR1 SGHAT and CDR2 FQNNGV. CDR3 length equals 16 residues. V trimming: 3 bases; J trimming: 1 base; junction bases outside the gene matches: 2. This CDR3 reads CASSFRDRSYNSPLHF. For the CDR3, the DNA is TGTGCCAGCAGCTTCCGGGACAGGTCCTATAATTCACCCCTCCACTTT.

The chain is built from TRBV5-8 and TRBJ1-1; D is uncertain. Germline V gene lookup returns CDR1 SGHTS and CDR2 YDEGEE. The V end lost 1 base, the J end lost 0 bases, and 7 bases lay between the germline ends. CDR3 length: 14 residues. CDR3: CASSLHTLNTEAFF. The CDR3 bases are TGTGCCAGCAGCTTGCACACTTTGAACACTGAAGCTTTCTTT.

The chain couples TRBV19 to TRBJ1-5; a weak D match, TRBD1 (6 bases). The V and J ends lost 3 bases and 7 bases respectively, with 19 bases between them. Per germline, CDR1 LNHDA and CDR2 SQIVND (reference sequence). There are 16 residues in the CDR3. In DNA form, the CDR3 reads TGTGCCAGTAGTATCAATTTGTGGGGGGCAGGGCAGCCCCAGCATTTT. Translating it yields CASSINLWGAGQPQHF.

The chain links TRBV19 to TRBJ1-3; the D gene is possibly TRBD1 (6 bases). The CDR3 is 15 residues long. Between the trimmed V and J ends, which lost 6 bases and 0 bases, there was a span of 12 bases. Germline V gives CDR1 LNHDA, CDR2 SQIVND (reference sequence). DNA of the CDR3: TGTGCCAGTAGAAGGGGGGGATTCTCTGGAAACACCATATATTTT. Translating gives CASRRGGFSGNTIYF. The variable domain in full, completed from reference TRBV19 and TRBJ1-3, reads DGGITQSPKYLFRKEGQNVTLSCEQNLNHDAMYWYRQDPGQGLRLIYYSQIVNDFQKGDIAEGYSVSREKKESFPLTVTSAQKNPTAFYLCASRRGGFSGNTIYFGEGSWLTVV.

The CDR3 reads CASSYSNQPQHF. The CDR3 coding sequence is TGTGCCAGCAGTTATAGCAATCAGCCCCAGCATTTT. This sequence joins TRBV12-3 or TRBV12-4 and TRBJ1-5; D remains ambiguous. Trimming left V 4 bases short and J 0 bases short, with 1 base between. This CDR3 spans 12 amino acids.

This chain connects TRBV5-1 to TRBJ2-3; D tentatively fits TRBD1 or TRBD2 (5 bases each). The germline V and J ends were trimmed by 0 bases and 4 bases, with 12 bases remaining between them. The length of the CDR3 is 15 residues. Germline CDR1 and CDR2: SGHRS and YFSETQ. This chain's CDR3 is CASSLAVGTSDTQYF. As DNA, the CDR3 is TGCGCCAGCAGCTTGGCTGTTGGGACCTCAGATACGCAGTATTTT.

This clonotype has just a few counts. In DNA, the CDR3 is TGTGCCAGCAGTGAGGACAGCAATGAGCAGTTCTTC. Its protein is CASSEDSNEQFF. V is TRBV2 and J is TRBJ2-1, with a possible D match to TRBD1 (6 bases). The germline V gene has CDR1 SNHLY and CDR2 FYNNEI. The CDR3 is 12 residues long. Trimming stripped 3 bases from V and 6 bases from J, with 6 bases between.

This clonotype was seen a handful of times. This sequence joins TRBV12-3 or TRBV12-4 and TRBJ1-5; D remains unclear. This CDR3 is 12 amino acids long. The ends were cut back, 7 bases at V and 7 bases at J, with 11 bases in the middle. The CDR3 protein is CASTLARQPQHF. The DNA for the CDR3 is TGTGCCAGCACCCTGGCACGGCAGCCCCAGCATTTT.

The sample holds a few counts of this clonotype. This sequence joins TRBV19 and TRBJ1-5, with D unresolved. The CDR3 covers 13 residues. The ends were cut back, 7 bases at V and 4 bases at J, with 11 bases in the middle. The V gene's germline CDR1 is LNHDA and CDR2 SQIVND (reference sequence). The CDR3 is CASMAGANQPQHF. DNA of the CDR3: TGTGCCAGTATGGCAGGCGCAAATCAGCCCCAGCATTTT.

The sample holds a few counts of this clonotype. The chain employs TRBV7-2 and TRBJ1-5; TRBD1 matches 7 bases. This CDR3 is built from 14 residues. Germline V gene data show CDR1 as SGHTA and CDR2 as FQGNSA. Germline trimming cut 4 bases from V and 2 bases from J; bases unmatched to any gene: 2. The CDR3 sequence: CASSYTGGNQPQHF. The CDR3 bases are TGTGCCAGCAGCTACACAGGGGGCAATCAGCCCCAGCATTTT.

The CDR3 loop is CSAAVMGEKLFF. CDR3 nucleotide sequence: TGCAGTGCGGCAGTTATGGGTGAAAAACTGTTTTTT. The chain has TRBV20-1 and TRBJ1-4; D gene ambiguous. The CDR3 length is 12 residues. Trimming cost V 6 bases and J 7 bases, with 12 bases left between them. Germline assignment: CDR1 DFQATT and CDR2 SNEGSKA (reference sequence).

The rearrangement uses TRBV20-1 and TRBJ1-2; perhaps TRBD1 as D (6 bases). V was trimmed by 0 bases and J by 7 bases, leaving 9 bases between them. Germline CDR1 reads DFQATT; CDR2 reads SNEGSKA (reference sequence). The CDR3 is made up of 12 amino acids. CDR3 sequence: CSARDGGVGYTF. CDR3 bases: TGCAGTGCTAGAGATGGGGGCGTTGGCTACACCTTC.